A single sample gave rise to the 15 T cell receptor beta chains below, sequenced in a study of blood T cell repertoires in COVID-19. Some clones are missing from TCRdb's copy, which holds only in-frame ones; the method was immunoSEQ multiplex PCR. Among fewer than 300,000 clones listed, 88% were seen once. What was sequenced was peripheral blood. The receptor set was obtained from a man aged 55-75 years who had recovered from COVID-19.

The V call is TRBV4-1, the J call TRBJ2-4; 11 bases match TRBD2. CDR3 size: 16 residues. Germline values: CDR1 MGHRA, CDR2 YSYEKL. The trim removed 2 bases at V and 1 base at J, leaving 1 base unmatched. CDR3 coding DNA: TGCGCCAGCAGCCAACGGACTAGCGGGGCCAAAAACATTCAGTACTTC. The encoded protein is CASSQRTSGAKNIQYF.

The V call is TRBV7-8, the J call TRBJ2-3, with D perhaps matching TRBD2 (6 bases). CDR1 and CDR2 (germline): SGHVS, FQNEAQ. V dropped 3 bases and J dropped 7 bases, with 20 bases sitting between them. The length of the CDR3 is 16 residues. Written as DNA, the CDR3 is TGTGCCAGCAGCTTCCGTGCGGGACCCGGTGGTTATACGCAGTATTTT. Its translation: CASSFRAGPGGYTQYF.

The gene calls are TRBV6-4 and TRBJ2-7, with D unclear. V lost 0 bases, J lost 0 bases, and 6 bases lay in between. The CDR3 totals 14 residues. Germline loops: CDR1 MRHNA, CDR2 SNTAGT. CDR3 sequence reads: CASSDSHTSYEQYF. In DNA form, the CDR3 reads TGTGCCAGCAGTGACTCGCACACCTCCTACGAGCAGTACTTC.

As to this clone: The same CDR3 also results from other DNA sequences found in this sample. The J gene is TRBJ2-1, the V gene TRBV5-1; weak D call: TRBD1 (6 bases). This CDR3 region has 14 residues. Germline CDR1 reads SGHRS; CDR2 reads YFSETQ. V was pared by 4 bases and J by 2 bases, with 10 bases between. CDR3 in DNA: TGCGCCAGCAGCGGAGGACAGACCTACAATGAGCAGTTCTTC. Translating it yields CASSGGQTYNEQFF.

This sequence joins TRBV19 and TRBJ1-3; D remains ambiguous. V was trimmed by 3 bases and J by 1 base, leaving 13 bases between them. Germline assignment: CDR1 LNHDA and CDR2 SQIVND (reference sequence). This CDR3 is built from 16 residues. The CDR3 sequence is CASSMAGDNSGNTIYF. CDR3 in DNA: TGTGCCAGTAGTATGGCGGGTGACAATTCTGGAAACACCATATATTTT. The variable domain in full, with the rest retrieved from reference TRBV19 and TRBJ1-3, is DGGITQSPKYLFRKEGQNVTLSCEQNLNHDAMYWYRQDPGQGLRLIYYSQIVNDFQKGDIAEGYSVSREKKESFPLTVTSAQKNPTAFYLCASSMAGDNSGNTIYFGEGSWLTVV.

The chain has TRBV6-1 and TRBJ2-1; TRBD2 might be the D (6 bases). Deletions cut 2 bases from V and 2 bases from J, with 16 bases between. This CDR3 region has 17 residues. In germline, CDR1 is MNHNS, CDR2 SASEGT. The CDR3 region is CASSESLAGPPYNEQFF. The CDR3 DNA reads TGTGCCAGCAGTGAATCCTTGGCGGGGCCCCCCTACAATGAGCAGTTCTTC.

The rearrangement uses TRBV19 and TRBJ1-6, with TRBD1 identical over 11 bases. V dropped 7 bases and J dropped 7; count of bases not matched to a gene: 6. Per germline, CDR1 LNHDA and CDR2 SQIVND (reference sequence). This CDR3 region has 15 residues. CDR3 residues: CASNGGQGVNSPLHF. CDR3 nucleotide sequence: TGTGCCAGTAATGGGGGACAGGGGGTAAATTCACCCCTCCACTTT.

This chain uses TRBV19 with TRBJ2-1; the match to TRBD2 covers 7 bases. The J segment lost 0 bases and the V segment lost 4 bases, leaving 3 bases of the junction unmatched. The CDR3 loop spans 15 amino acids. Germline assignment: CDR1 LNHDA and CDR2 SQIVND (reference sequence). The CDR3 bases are TGTGCCAGTAGTAGGGGGGGGTCCTCCTACAATGAGCAGTTCTTC. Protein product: CASSRGGSSYNEQFF.

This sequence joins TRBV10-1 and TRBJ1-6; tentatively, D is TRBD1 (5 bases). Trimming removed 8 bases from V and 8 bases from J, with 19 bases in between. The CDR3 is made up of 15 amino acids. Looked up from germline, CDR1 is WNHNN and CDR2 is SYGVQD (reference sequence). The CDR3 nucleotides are TGCGCCAGCGGGCCCATAGGGGCGGTCGATTCACCCCTCCACTTT. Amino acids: CASGPIGAVDSPLHF.

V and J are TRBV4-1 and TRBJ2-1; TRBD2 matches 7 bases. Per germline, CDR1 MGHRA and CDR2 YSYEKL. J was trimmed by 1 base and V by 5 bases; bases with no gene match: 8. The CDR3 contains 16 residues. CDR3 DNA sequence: TGCGCCAGCAGCGAGCCAGGACTAGGATCCTACAATGAGCAGTTCTTC. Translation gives CASSEPGLGSYNEQFF.

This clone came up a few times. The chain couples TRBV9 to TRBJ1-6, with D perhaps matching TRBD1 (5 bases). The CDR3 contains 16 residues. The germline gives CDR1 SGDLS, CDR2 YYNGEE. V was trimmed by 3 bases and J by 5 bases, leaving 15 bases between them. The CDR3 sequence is CASSALGRGNNSPLHF. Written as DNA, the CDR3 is TGTGCCAGCAGCGCACTGGGACGGGGGAATAATTCACCCCTCCACTTT.

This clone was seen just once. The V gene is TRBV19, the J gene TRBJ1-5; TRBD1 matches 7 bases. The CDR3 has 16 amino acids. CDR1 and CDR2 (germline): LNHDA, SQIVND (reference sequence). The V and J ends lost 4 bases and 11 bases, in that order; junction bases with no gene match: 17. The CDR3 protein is CASSTRQGQPRSSQHF. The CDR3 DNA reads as TGTGCCAGTAGTACCCGACAGGGCCAACCTAGGTCTTCCCAGCATTTT.

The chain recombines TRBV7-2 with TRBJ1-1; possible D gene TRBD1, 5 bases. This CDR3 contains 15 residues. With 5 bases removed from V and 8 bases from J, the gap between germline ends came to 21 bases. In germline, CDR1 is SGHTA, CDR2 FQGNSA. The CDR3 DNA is TGTGCCAGCAGCCCCCTCCACTTTCAGGGACTCGAAGCTTTCTTT. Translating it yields CASSPLHFQGLEAFF.

CDR3 bases: TGTGCCAGCAGTTACTCGAGGAAGACAGGGAGAGATCAGCCCCAGCATTTT. This gives the protein CASSYSRKTGRDQPQHF. The V and J genes are TRBV6-2 or TRBV6-3 and TRBJ1-5; TRBD1 matches 7 bases. Trimming removed 0 bases from V and 5 bases from J; junction bases left unmatched: 10. The CDR3 spans 17 residues. Germline CDR1 and CDR2: MNHEY and SVGEGT.

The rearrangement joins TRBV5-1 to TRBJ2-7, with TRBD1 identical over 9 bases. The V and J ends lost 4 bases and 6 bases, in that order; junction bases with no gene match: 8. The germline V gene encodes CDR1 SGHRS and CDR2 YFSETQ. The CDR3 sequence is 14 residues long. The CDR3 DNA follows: TGCGCCAGCAGCATTACAGGGGGCCAGTTCGAGCAGTACTTC. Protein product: CASSITGGQFEQYF.